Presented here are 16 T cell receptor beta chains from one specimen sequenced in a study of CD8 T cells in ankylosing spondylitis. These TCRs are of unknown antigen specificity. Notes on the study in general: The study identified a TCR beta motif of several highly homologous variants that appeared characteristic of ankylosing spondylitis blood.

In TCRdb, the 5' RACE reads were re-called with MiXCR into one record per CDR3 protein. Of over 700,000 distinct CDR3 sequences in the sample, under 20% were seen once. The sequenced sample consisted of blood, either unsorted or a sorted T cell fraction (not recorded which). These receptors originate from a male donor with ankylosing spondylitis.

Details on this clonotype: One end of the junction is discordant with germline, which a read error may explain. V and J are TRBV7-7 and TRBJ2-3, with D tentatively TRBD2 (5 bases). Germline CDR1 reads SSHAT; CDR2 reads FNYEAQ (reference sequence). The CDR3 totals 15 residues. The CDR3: CASSPRPDSHDTQYF. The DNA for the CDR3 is TGTGCTAGCAGCCCTCGCCCGGACTCACATGATACGCAGTATTTT.

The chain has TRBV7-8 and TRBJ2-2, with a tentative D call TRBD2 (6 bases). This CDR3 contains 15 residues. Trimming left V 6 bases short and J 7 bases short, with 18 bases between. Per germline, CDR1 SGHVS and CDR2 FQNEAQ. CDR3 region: CASSHPGLEGGELFF. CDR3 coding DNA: TGTGCCAGCAGTCACCCGGGGCTGGAGGGCGGGGAGCTGTTTTTT.

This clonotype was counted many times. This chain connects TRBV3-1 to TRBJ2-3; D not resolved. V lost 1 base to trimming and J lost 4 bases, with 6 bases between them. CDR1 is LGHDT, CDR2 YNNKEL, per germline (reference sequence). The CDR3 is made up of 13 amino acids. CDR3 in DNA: TGTGCCAGCAGCCAAGGGTTGCCAGATACGCAGTATTTT. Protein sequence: CASSQGLPDTQYF.

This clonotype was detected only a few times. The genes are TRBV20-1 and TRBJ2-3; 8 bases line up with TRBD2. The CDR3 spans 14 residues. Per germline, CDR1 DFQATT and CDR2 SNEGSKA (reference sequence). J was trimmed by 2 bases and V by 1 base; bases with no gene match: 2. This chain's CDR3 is CSARVGRATDTQYF. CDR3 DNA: TGCAGTGCTAGAGTCGGGAGGGCCACAGATACGCAGTATTTT.

CDR3 sequence (DNA): TGTGCCAGCAGTCCCTTGACAGGGTCCAACAATGAGCAGTTCTTC. As protein: CASSPLTGSNNEQFF. This chain links TRBV6-4 with TRBJ2-1, with 7 bases matching TRBD1. Germline V gene data show CDR1 as MRHNA and CDR2 as SNTAGT. The CDR3 runs to 15 residues. Trimming took 5 bases from V and 5 from J; bases not matched to a gene: 9.

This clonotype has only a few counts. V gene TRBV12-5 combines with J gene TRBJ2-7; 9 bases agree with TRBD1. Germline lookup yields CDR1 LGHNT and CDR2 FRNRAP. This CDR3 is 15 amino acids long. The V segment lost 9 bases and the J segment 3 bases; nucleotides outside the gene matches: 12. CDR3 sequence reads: CARPRDRVNCYEQYF. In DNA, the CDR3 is TGTGCTAGGCCGCGGGACAGGGTCAATTGCTACGAGCAGTACTTC.

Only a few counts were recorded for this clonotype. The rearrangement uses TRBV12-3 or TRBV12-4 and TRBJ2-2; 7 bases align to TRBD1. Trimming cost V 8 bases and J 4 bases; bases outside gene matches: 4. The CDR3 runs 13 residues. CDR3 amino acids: CASRDSLTGELFF. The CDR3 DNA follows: TGTGCCAGCCGGGACAGCCTCACCGGGGAGCTGTTTTTT.

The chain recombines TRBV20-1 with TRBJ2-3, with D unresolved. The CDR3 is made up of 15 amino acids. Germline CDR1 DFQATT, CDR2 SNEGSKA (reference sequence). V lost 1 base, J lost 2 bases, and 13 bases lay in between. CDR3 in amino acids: CSARGAHTNTDTQYF. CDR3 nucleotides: TGCAGTGCTAGAGGCGCGCACACGAACACAGATACGCAGTATTTT.

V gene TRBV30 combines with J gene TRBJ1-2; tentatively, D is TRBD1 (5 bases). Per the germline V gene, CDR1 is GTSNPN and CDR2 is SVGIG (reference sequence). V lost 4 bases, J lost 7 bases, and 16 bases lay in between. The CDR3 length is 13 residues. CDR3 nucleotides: TGTGCCTGGACTGGCAGGGTCGTATCTGGCTACACCTTC. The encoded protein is CAWTGRVVSGYTF.

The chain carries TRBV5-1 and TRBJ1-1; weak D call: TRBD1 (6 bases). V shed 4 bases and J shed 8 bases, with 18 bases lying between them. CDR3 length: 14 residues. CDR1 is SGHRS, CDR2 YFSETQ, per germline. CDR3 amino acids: CASSPGGGLGEAFF. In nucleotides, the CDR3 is TGCGCCAGCAGCCCCGGCGGGGGCCTCGGAGAAGCTTTCTTT.

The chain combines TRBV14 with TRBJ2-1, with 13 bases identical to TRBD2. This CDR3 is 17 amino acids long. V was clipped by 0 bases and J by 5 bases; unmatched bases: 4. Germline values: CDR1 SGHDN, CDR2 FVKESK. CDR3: CASSQETSGRANNEQFF. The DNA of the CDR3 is TGTGCCAGCAGCCAAGAAACTAGCGGGAGGGCAAACAATGAGCAGTTCTTC. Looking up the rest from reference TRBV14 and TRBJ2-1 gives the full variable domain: EAGVTQFPSHSVIEKGQTVTLRCDPISGHDNLYWYRRVMGKEIKFLLHFVKESKQDESGMPNNRFLAERTGGTYSTLKVQPAELEDSGVYFCASSQETSGRANNEQFFGPGTRLTVL.

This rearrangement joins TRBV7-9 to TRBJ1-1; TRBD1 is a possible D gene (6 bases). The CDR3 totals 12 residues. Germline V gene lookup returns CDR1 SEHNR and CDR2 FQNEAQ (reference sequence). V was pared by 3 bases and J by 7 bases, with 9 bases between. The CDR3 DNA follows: TGTGCCAGCAGCTTCGGACAGAGTGAAGCTTTCTTT. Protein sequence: CASSFGQSEAFF.

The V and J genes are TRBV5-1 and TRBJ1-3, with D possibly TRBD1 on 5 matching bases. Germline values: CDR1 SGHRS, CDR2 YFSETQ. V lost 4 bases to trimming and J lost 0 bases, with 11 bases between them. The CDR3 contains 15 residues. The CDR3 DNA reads TGCGCCAGCAGCGCGGACATCCTCTCTGGAAACACCATATATTTT. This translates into CASSADILSGNTIYF.

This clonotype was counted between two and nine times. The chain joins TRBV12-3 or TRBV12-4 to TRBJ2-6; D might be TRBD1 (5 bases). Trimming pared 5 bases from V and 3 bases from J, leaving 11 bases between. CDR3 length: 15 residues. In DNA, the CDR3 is TGTGCCAGCAGTCCCCAGGGATATGGGGCCAACGTCCTGACTTTC. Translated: CASSPQGYGANVLTF.

The CDR3 region is CSVSRQGGSMLFTF. CDR3 DNA sequence: TGCAGCGTTTCAAGACAGGGGGGATCAATGCTGTTCACCTTC. The chain recombines TRBV29-1 with TRBJ1-2, with 9 positions matching TRBD1. The V and J ends lost 5 bases and 13 bases, in that order; junction bases with no gene match: 17. The CDR3 spans 14 residues. Looked up from germline, CDR1 is SQVTM and CDR2 is ANQGSEA.

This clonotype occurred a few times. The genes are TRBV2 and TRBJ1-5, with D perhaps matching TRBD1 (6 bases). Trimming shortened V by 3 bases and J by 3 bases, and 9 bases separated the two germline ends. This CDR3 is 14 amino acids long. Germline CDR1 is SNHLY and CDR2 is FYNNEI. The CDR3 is CASSDGQFNQPQHF. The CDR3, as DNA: TGTGCCAGCAGTGATGGACAGTTCAATCAGCCCCAGCATTTT.